These 5 T cell receptor beta chains were sequenced from one sample in a study of vaccination and CD4 T cells after COVID-19. These receptors have no known antigen. Stated treatment: approximately 9-day PBMC culture with coronavirus spike peptide pools or control peptides (ViraFEST assay). Sequence data for DNA of cultured CD4+ T cells were generated by the Oncomine TCR Beta short-read assay. One entry per CDR3 protein, called by TCRdb with MiXCR from the PCR reads. The sample comprises about 4,100 distinct CDR3 sequences, about a fifth of which are singletons, and about 25% rests with the top ten. Sequencing was performed on CD4+ T cells from blood, cultured in vitro. The receptor set was obtained from a human donor who had recovered from COVID-19.

To note about this clonotype: The junction differs from germline at one of its ends, possibly a read error. The rearrangement uses TRBV14 and TRBJ1-3, with D perhaps matching TRBD1 (6 bases). Germline CDR1 SGHDN, CDR2 FVKESK. This CDR3 contains 14 residues. CDR3 DNA: TGTGCCAGCAGCAGCTGGATCCCTGGGGACACCATACATTTT. Protein sequence: CASSSWIPGDTIHF. The variable domain in full, with the rest retrieved from reference TRBV14 and TRBJ1-3, is EAGVTQFPSHSVIEKGQTVTLRCDPISGHDNLYWYRRVMGKEIKFLLHFVKESKQDESGMPNNRFLAERTGGTYSTLKVQPAELEDSGVYFCASSSWIPGDTIHFGEGSWLTVV.

This chain connects TRBV15 to TRBJ2-7; 11 bases match TRBD1. The V segment lost 3 bases and the J segment 2 bases; nucleotides outside the gene matches: 0. This CDR3 region has 14 residues. Germline CDR1 and CDR2: LNHNV and YYDKDF (reference sequence). CDR3 coding DNA: TGTGCCACCAGCAGGGACAGGGGGCCCTACGAGCAGTACTTC. Protein product: CATSRDRGPYEQYF.

This clonotype is termed medium-sized. As DNA, the CDR3 is TGTGCCAGCATTTGGGGACAGTACACCGGGGAGCTGTTTTTT. This translates into CASIWGQYTGELFF. The chain has TRBV6-2 or TRBV6-3 and TRBJ2-2; 7 bases align to TRBD1. CDR3 length: 14 amino acids. CDR1 is MNHEY and CDR2 is SVGEGT in the germline V gene. With 7 bases clipped from V and 3 bases from J, the junction kept 5 bases outside the gene matches.

The J gene is TRBJ2-7, the V gene TRBV30; 10 nucleotides agree with TRBD2. CDR3 length: 14 residues. The germline V gene encodes CDR1 GTSNPN and CDR2 SVGIG (reference sequence). J was trimmed by 3 bases and V by 4 bases; bases with no gene match: 6. The CDR3 sequence is CAWKFPSGGYEQYF. The CDR3 bases are TGTGCCTGGAAATTCCCTAGCGGGGGCTACGAGCAGTACTTC.

This clonotype is judged medium-sized (0.01 to 0.1%). CDR3 DNA sequence: TGTGCCAGCAGCGGTGGGGGGGCGCACACCTTC. It translates to CASSGGGAHTF. The chain employs TRBV12-3 or TRBV12-4 and TRBJ1-2; weak D call: TRBD1 (6 bases). The CDR3 is 11 residues long. Trimming left V 6 bases short and J 12 bases short, with 14 bases between.